This T cell receptor beta chain was captured by sequencing in a study of T-cell memory formation after mild COVID-19. Study-wide background: The two donors had largely donor-specific TCR clusters. Study results and caveats: CD4+ contracting clones were found mainly in CM and EM, and CD8+ ones in EMRA.

TCRdb analysed the 5' RACE reads with MiXCR anew, one entry per CDR3 protein. The sample carries hundreds of thousands of distinct CDR3 sequences, roughly 21% recorded once. V was clipped by 6 bases and J by 0 bases, with 15 bases between them. CDR3 length: 15 amino acids. This clonotype appeared a few times. Its antigen remains unknown. The clonotype comes from an adult woman who had mild COVID-19 (a few samples of this study predate the infection). Cell type and time point are not known. The chain combines TRBV12-3 or TRBV12-4 with TRBJ2-7; D unresolved. Material for sequencing was PBMCs or a T cell subset sorted from them (not recorded which). CDR3 residues: CASSQTDVSSYEQYF. The DNA for the CDR3 is TGTGCCAGCAGCCAGACGGACGTTAGCTCCTACGAGCAGTACTTC.